The 21 T cell receptor beta chains below all came from one sample that was sequenced in a study of blood T cell repertoires in COVID-19. Libraries were prepared by immunoSEQ multiplex PCR; TCRdb keeps only in-frame clonotypes and omits some of them. The repertoire holds about 110,000 clones, with about three quarters as singletons. The source material was peripheral blood. These receptor sequences come from a man between 65 and 80 years old with acute or convalescent COVID-19.

The sample holds a few counts of this clone. This chain joins TRBV27 and TRBJ2-3; TRBD2 matches at 7 bases. The length of the CDR3 is 14 residues. Losses at the gene ends were 3 bases for V and 3 bases for J; bases not matched to a gene: 3. The germline V gene encodes CDR1 MNHEY and CDR2 SMNVEV (reference sequence). CDR3 nucleotide sequence: TGTGCCAGCAGTTTCGGGGGAGGGACAGATACGCAGTATTTT. This sequence encodes CASSFGGGTDTQYF.

The chain has TRBV11-2 and TRBJ1-1, with 7 bases that match TRBD1. Germline V gene data show CDR1 as SGHAT and CDR2 as FQNNGV. The CDR3 has 14 amino acids. The V segment lost 4 bases and the J segment 1 base; nucleotides outside the gene matches: 3. CDR3 in amino acids: CASSSRQGNTEAFF. CDR3 coding DNA: TGTGCCAGCAGCTCCCGACAGGGGAACACTGAAGCTTTCTTT. The whole variable domain, remainder taken from reference TRBV11-2 and TRBJ1-1, is EAGVAQSPRYKIIEKRQSVAFWCNPISGHATLYWYQQILGQGPKLLIQFQNNGVVDDSQLPKDRFSAERLKGVDSTLKIQPAKLEDSAVYLCASSSRQGNTEAFFGQGTRLTVV.

The chain links TRBV10-2 to TRBJ2-5, with 10 nucleotides matching TRBD2. The CDR3 is 15 amino acids. Germline V gene lookup returns CDR1 WSHSY and CDR2 SAAADI. V gave up 10 bases and J gave up 0 bases; unmatched junction bases: 8. CDR3 region: CAITPSGGNQETQYF. CDR3 bases: TGCGCCATCACCCCTAGCGGGGGTAACCAAGAGACCCAGTACTTC.

The gene calls are TRBV2 and TRBJ2-1, with TRBD1 identical over 8 bases. V dropped 6 bases and J dropped 6; count of bases not matched to a gene: 10. The CDR3 has 15 residues. CDR1 is SNHLY and CDR2 is FYNNEI in the germline V gene. CDR3 region: CASSIQGAPINEQFF. The CDR3 DNA follows: TGTGCCAGCAGCATTCAGGGGGCGCCGATCAATGAGCAGTTCTTC. Full variable domain (missing parts from reference TRBV2 and TRBJ2-1): EPEVTQTPSHQVTQMGQEVILRCVPISNHLYFYWYRQILGQKVEFLVSFYNNEISEKSEIFDDQFSVERPDGSNFTLKIRSTKLEDSAMYFCASSIQGAPINEQFFGPGTRLTVL.

The chain has TRBV19 and TRBJ1-2; D not certain. CDR3 size: 14 residues. From germline, CDR1 is LNHDA and CDR2 SQIVND (reference sequence). Trimming took 4 bases from V and 3 from J, leaving 12 bases between them. CDR3 DNA: TGTGCCAGTAGTACTCGGCGGGGTGACTATGGCTACACCTTC. It encodes CASSTRRGDYGYTF.

This chain links TRBV18 with TRBJ2-2, with a weak D call TRBD1 (5 bases). V was clipped by 1 base and J by 3 bases, with 12 bases between them. Germline V CDR1 and CDR2: KGHSH, LQKENI. CDR3 length: 16 amino acids. The CDR3 here is CASSPRAGYDTGELFF. The CDR3 nucleotides read TGTGCCAGCTCACCACGAGCAGGGTACGACACCGGGGAGCTGTTTTTT.

The chain employs TRBV7-9 and TRBJ2-3, with TRBD2 as a possible D gene (6 bases). CDR1 SEHNR and CDR2 FQNEAQ come from the germline V gene (reference sequence). V lost 5 bases to trimming and J lost 0 bases, with 15 bases between them. The CDR3 has 16 residues. CDR3 sequence: CASSRLGGESTDTQYF. In nucleotides, the CDR3 is TGTGCCAGCAGCCGCCTTGGCGGGGAGAGCACAGATACGCAGTATTTT.

The chain couples TRBV15 to TRBJ2-6; D is unresolved. Trimming removed 0 bases at V and 4 bases at J, with 10 bases between. Per germline, CDR1 LNHNV and CDR2 YYDKDF (reference sequence). The length of the CDR3 is 16 residues. CDR3 DNA sequence: TGTGCCACCAGCAGAGATCCCCTAATGGGGGCCAACGTCCTGACTTTC. The encoded protein is CATSRDPLMGANVLTF.

This clone occurred once. The V gene is TRBV3-1 (or the pseudogene TRBV3-2), the J gene TRBJ2-1; tentatively, D is TRBD2 (6 bases). V shed 4 bases and J shed 3 bases, with 7 bases lying between them. The length of the CDR3 is 13 residues. Germline V gene sequence: CDR1 LGHDT, CDR2 YNNKEL (reference sequence). This chain's CDR3 is CASSPGSYNEQFF. In nucleotides, the CDR3 is TGTGCCAGCAGCCCCGGGAGCTACAATGAGCAGTTCTTC.

Concerning this clone: A read error may produce the germline difference seen at one junction end. CDR3 DNA: TGTGCCAGCAGCGTGGGCAACTTTGGCTACACCTTC. It translates to CASSVGNFGYTF. The chain links TRBV3-1 (or the pseudogene TRBV3-2) to TRBJ1-2; D not certain. The CDR3 has 12 amino acids. CDR1 LGHDT and CDR2 YNNKEL come from the germline V gene (reference sequence).

The J gene is TRBJ2-1, the V gene TRBV7-8; 9 bases are shared with TRBD2. CDR3 length: 17 amino acids. Germline CDR1 is SGHVS and CDR2 is FQNEAQ. Trimming removed 8 bases from V and 4 bases from J; junction bases left unmatched: 15. The CDR3 region is CASSLEGAGGPYNEQFF. The DNA for the CDR3 is TGTGCCAGCTCTCTAGAAGGAGCGGGGGGCCCTTACAATGAGCAGTTCTTC.

The chain links TRBV10-3 to TRBJ2-7, with 8 positions matching TRBD1. With 0 bases clipped from V and 2 bases from J, the junction kept 6 bases outside the gene matches. The length of the CDR3 is 16 residues. Germline values: CDR1 ENHRY, CDR2 SYGVKD. CDR3 residues: CAISESWTGPAYEQYF. The CDR3 bases are TGTGCCATCAGTGAGTCCTGGACAGGGCCCGCCTACGAGCAGTACTTC.

The chain is built from TRBV18 and TRBJ1-4; D may be TRBD1 (5 bases). V lost 2 bases to trimming and J lost 4 bases, with 11 bases between them. This CDR3 is built from 15 residues. Per germline, CDR1 KGHSH and CDR2 LQKENI. The CDR3 sequence is CASSPFSGRNEKLFF. The CDR3 coding sequence is TGTGCCAGCTCACCATTCTCAGGGCGTAATGAAAAACTGTTTTTT.

The chain couples TRBV9 to TRBJ2-7, with a possible D match to TRBD1 (5 bases). V lost 3 bases and J 3 bases, leaving 13 bases between the germline ends. Germline loops: CDR1 SGDLS, CDR2 YYNGEE. There are 14 residues in the CDR3. The CDR3 region has the DNA TGTGCCAGCAGCGCAGAACAGGTGAACTACGAGCAGTACTTC. Residues: CASSAEQVNYEQYF.

CDR3 in DNA: TGTGCCAGTAGGGACAGGTTCGGAACCTACGAGCAGTACTTC. Residues: CASRDRFGTYEQYF. The chain couples TRBV19 to TRBJ2-7; 7 nucleotides match TRBD1. The trim removed 6 bases at V and 2 bases at J, leaving 7 bases unmatched. CDR3 length: 14 amino acids. The V gene's germline CDR1 is LNHDA and CDR2 SQIVND (reference sequence).

The V call is TRBV21-1, the J call TRBJ2-5; TRBD1 is the table's D call, not checked against the DNA. TRBV21-1 is recorded as a pseudogene. The CDR3 length is 14 residues. CDR3 loop: CASSTRTKSETQYF. DNA of the CDR3: TGTGCCAGCAGCACAAGGACAAAGTCGGAGACCCAGTACTTC.

This clone has a single count. The V call is TRBV27, the J call TRBJ1-1; D unresolved. The CDR3 contains 13 residues. V lost 8 bases, J lost 4 bases, and 14 bases lay in between. Germline CDR1 and CDR2: MNHEY and SMNVEV (reference sequence). CDR3 loop: CASGRVIGTEAFF. CDR3 DNA: TGTGCCAGCGGCCGGGTAATCGGCACTGAAGCTTTCTTT.

The gene calls are TRBV29-1 and TRBJ2-7; 9 nucleotides align to TRBD1. Looked up from germline, CDR1 is SQVTM and CDR2 is ANQGSEA. This CDR3 comprises 12 residues. Unmatched junction bases numbered 3, after V lost 6 bases and J lost 3 bases. The CDR3 nucleotides read TGCAGCGTAGGGACAGGGATCTACGAGCAGTACTTC. Translating it yields CSVGTGIYEQYF.

The V call is TRBV12-3 or TRBV12-4, the J call TRBJ2-1, with a weak D call TRBD2 (6 bases). V lost 6 bases to trimming and J lost 7 bases, with 13 bases between them. The CDR3 covers 13 residues. The DNA of the CDR3 is TGTGCCAGCAGAACGGGGGTAACTAATGAGCAGTTCTTC. Protein: CASRTGVTNEQFF.

The chain combines TRBV27 with TRBJ2-7; 8 nucleotides match TRBD1. The ends lost 1 base at V and 2 bases at J; junction bases unmatched: 7. There are 16 residues in the CDR3. The germline gives CDR1 MNHEY, CDR2 SMNVEV (reference sequence). The chain's CDR3 is CASSLWVGTGPYEQYF. CDR3 bases: TGTGCCAGCAGTTTATGGGTCGGGACAGGCCCCTACGAGCAGTACTTC.

This clone was found once. The CDR3 protein is CSASRLAGISSYNEQFF. Written as DNA, the CDR3 is TGCAGTGCTAGTCGACTAGCGGGGATTAGCTCCTACAATGAGCAGTTCTTC. The V call is TRBV20-1, the J call TRBJ2-1; 11 nucleotides match TRBD2. The CDR3 has 17 residues. Per germline, CDR1 DFQATT and CDR2 SNEGSKA (reference sequence). V lost 3 bases, J lost 0 bases, and 7 bases stayed unmatched.